The entry below describes one T cell receptor beta chain. Data came from immunoSEQ multiplex PCR; TCRdb stores just in-frame clones and leaves some out. This sample has about 24,000 clones, with 90% found just once. The sample is drawn from a study of T cell changes during pregnancy in multiple sclerosis. There are 16 residues in the CDR3. V dropped 1 base and J dropped 3; count of bases not matched to a gene: 7. Germline-derived CDR1 and CDR2 are MGHRA and YSYEKL. The TCR comes from a female donor in good health, enrolled as a control in a pregnancy study. The starting material was CD8+ T cells from peripheral blood mononuclear cells, obtained in the third trimester of pregnancy. The chain employs TRBV4-1 and TRBJ1-2, with TRBD1 matching over 8 bases. The CDR3 region has the DNA TGCGCCAGCAGCCAAGCCGGACAGGGAGGTGACTATGGCTACACCTTC. Translating it yields CASSQAGQGGDYGYTF.